These 21 T cell receptor beta chains originate from one sample sequenced in a study of beta chain features in type 1 diabetes. Their cognate antigens are unknown. Study results and limitations: Among patients with Type 1 diabetes, TCRB CDR3s were moderately but significantly shorter in every one of the four CD4+ subsets.

Every bit of the isolated RNA underwent reverse transcription, so sequencing read expressed TCRB transcripts. Sequenced by immunoSEQ multiplex PCR; TCRdb stores in-frame clones only, minus some. The sample lists roughly 260,000 clones; 20% were seen once. Sequencing input: naive CD4+ T cells from blood. Every receptor here comes from a woman aged 40 to 50 with type 1 diabetes.

The rearrangement joins TRBV6-6 to TRBJ1-1; D may be TRBD1 (6 bases). Looked up from germline, CDR1 is MNHNY and CDR2 is SVGAGI (reference sequence). There are 13 residues in the CDR3. Trimming left V 2 bases short and J 3 bases short, with 7 bases between. The CDR3 here is CASSYEGDTEAFF. CDR3 nucleotide sequence: TGTGCCAGCAGTTACGAGGGGGACACTGAAGCTTTCTTT.

The rearrangement uses TRBV5-1 and TRBJ2-3, with 7 bases identical to TRBD1. This CDR3 has 16 residues. The V and J ends lost 5 bases and 2 bases, in that order; junction bases with no gene match: 11. Germline CDR1 is SGHRS and CDR2 is YFSETQ. The CDR3 here is CASSLRSTGNTDTQYF. The DNA of the CDR3 is TGCGCCAGCAGTCTGAGGTCGACAGGGAACACAGATACGCAGTATTTT.

The J gene is TRBJ2-5, the V gene TRBV28; 9 bases match TRBD2. This CDR3 contains 15 residues. The germline CDR1 and CDR2 sequences are MDHEN and SYDVKM. After removal of 4 bases from V and 0 bases from J, the junction contained 3 bases not matched to a gene. The CDR3 nucleotides read TGTGCCAGCAGTTCTAGCGGGGCGTACCAAGAGACCCAGTACTTC. It is translated as CASSSSGAYQETQYF.

There are a few counts of this clone. The chain uses TRBV18 and TRBJ2-5; no clear D gene. The V end was cut by 2 bases, the J end by 2 bases, with 3 bases between. Germline loops: CDR1 KGHSH, CDR2 LQKENI. There are 12 residues in the CDR3. The CDR3 DNA reads as TGTGCCAGCTCACCAGTACAAGAGACCCAGTACTTC. It specifies CASSPVQETQYF.

V is TRBV7-2 and J is TRBJ1-5; D might be TRBD1 (6 bases). Looked up from germline, CDR1 is SGHTA and CDR2 is FQGNSA. V lost 5 bases, J lost 5 bases, and 16 bases lay in between. The CDR3 sequence is 15 residues long. CDR3 DNA: TGTGCCAGCAGCCCGACGGGGACATTTCATCAGCCCCAGCATTTT. This translates into CASSPTGTFHQPQHF.

This clone was seen a few times. The gene calls are TRBV7-9 and TRBJ2-2; maybe TRBD1 (5 bases). The CDR3 sequence is 14 residues long. Trimming left V 4 bases short and J 2 bases short, with 8 bases between. Germline V gives CDR1 SEHNR, CDR2 FQNEAQ (reference sequence). The CDR3 here is CASSSDSNTGELFF. The DNA of the CDR3 is TGTGCCAGCAGCTCAGACAGTAACACCGGGGAGCTGTTTTTT. Complete variable domain (other parts from reference TRBV7-9 and TRBJ2-2): DTGVSQNPRHKITKRGQNVTFRCDPISEHNRLYWYRQTLGQGPEFLTYFQNEAQLEKSRLLSDRFSAERPKGSFSTLEIQRTEQGDSAMYLCASSSDSNTGELFFGEGSRLTVL.

This clone was detected only a few times. This rearrangement joins TRBV7-3 to TRBJ2-5; weak D call: TRBD1 (5 bases). Germline lookup yields CDR1 SGHTA and CDR2 FQGTGA. Trimming cost V 1 base and J 5 bases, with 11 bases left between them. The CDR3 length is 14 residues. The CDR3 region has the DNA TGTGCCAGCAGCTTAAGGTCGGCAGGGGAGACCCAGTACTTC. This encodes CASSLRSAGETQYF.

This clone was counted only a few times. The chain joins TRBV5-1 to TRBJ2-7; weak D call: TRBD1 (5 bases). Trimming pared 0 bases from V and 0 bases from J, leaving 13 bases between. This CDR3 spans 16 amino acids. In germline, CDR1 is SGHRS, CDR2 YFSETQ. The chain's CDR3 is CASSLESRGFSYEQYF. CDR3 sequence (DNA): TGCGCCAGCAGCTTGGAATCAAGGGGTTTCTCCTACGAGCAGTACTTC.

This clone was detected a few times. The rearrangement joins TRBV28 to TRBJ2-7; D not resolved. The V and J ends lost 3 bases and 0 bases respectively, with 9 bases between them. The CDR3 runs to 14 residues. Germline CDR1 is MDHEN and CDR2 is SYDVKM. CDR3 amino acids: CASSFPYSSYEQYF. The CDR3 DNA reads as TGTGCCAGCAGTTTCCCTTACAGCTCCTACGAGCAGTACTTC. Full variable domain (remainder filled in from reference TRBV28 and TRBJ2-7): DVKVTQSSRYLVKRTGEKVFLECVQDMDHENMFWYRQDPGLGLRLIYFSYDVKMKEKGDIPEGYSVSREKKERFSLILESASTNQTSMYLCASSFPYSSYEQYFGPGTRLTVT.

This clone has just a few counts. This chain connects TRBV7-2 to TRBJ2-1, with a tentative D call TRBD2 (5 bases). V was clipped by 3 bases and J by 10 bases, with 10 bases between them. The germline V gene encodes CDR1 SGHTA and CDR2 FQGNSA. CDR3 length: 12 residues. The CDR3 reads CASSFYGEEQFF. CDR3 DNA: TGTGCCAGCAGCTTTTACGGGGAGGAGCAGTTCTTC.

V and J are TRBV9 and TRBJ1-2, with TRBD1 as a possible D gene (5 bases). There are 14 residues in the CDR3. Germline CDR1 and CDR2: SGDLS and YYNGEE. V was shortened by 0 bases and J by 12 bases, with 18 bases between the two germline ends. This CDR3 is CASSVGNRPEVDTF. The CDR3 DNA is TGTGCCAGCAGCGTAGGAAACAGGCCTGAGGTTGACACCTTC.

The V and J genes are TRBV29-1 and TRBJ2-5; 9 bases agree with TRBD1. The J segment lost 4 bases and the V segment lost 7 bases, leaving 10 bases of the junction unmatched. Germline CDR1 is SQVTM and CDR2 is ANQGSEA. This CDR3 spans 14 amino acids. The CDR3 DNA reads TGCAGCGCTATTAGAGGGACAGGGTTAGAGACCCAGTACTTC. This sequence encodes CSAIRGTGLETQYF.

The gene calls are TRBV6-5 and TRBJ2-7, with D unclear. CDR3 length: 13 residues. V dropped 2 bases and J dropped 5 bases, with 10 bases sitting between them. The germline V gene encodes CDR1 MNHEY and CDR2 SVGAGI. CDR3: CASSYPGVDEQYF. The CDR3 DNA reads as TGTGCCAGCAGTTACCCTGGAGTAGACGAGCAGTACTTC.

The CDR3 protein is CASSLGTGAFYEQYF. The CDR3 nucleotides are TGTGCCAGCAGCTTAGGGACAGGGGCCTTTTACGAGCAGTACTTC. The rearrangement links TRBV7-2 to TRBJ2-7; 9 bases agree with TRBD1. With 1 base clipped from V and 4 bases from J, the junction kept 5 bases outside the gene matches. Germline values: CDR1 SGHTA, CDR2 FQGNSA. CDR3 size: 15 residues.

This clone turned up a few times. V usage is TRBV9 and J usage is TRBJ2-7; TRBD2 aligns across 13 bases. This CDR3 has 17 residues. Germline V gene data show CDR1 as SGDLS and CDR2 as YYNGEE. Trimming cost V 4 bases and J 6 bases; bases outside gene matches: 13. DNA for the CDR3: TGTGCCAGCAGCCCAGCCCCCGGACTAGCGGGAGTTGTCGAGCAGTACTTC. Translation: CASSPAPGLAGVVEQYF.

The chain carries TRBV29-1 and TRBJ1-2; 7 bases align to TRBD1. The CDR3 totals 14 residues. Trimming at V came to 6 bases and at J to 5 bases, leaving 12 bases not matched to a gene. Germline assignment: CDR1 SQVTM and CDR2 ANQGSEA. CDR3 nucleotide sequence: TGCAGCGTCCCGGACAGGCCACCGGAGTATGGCTACACCTTC. Protein: CSVPDRPPEYGYTF.

A few counts support this clone. The genes are TRBV7-9 and TRBJ1-1; unclear D gene. This CDR3 has 12 residues. Germline CDR1 SEHNR, CDR2 FQNEAQ (reference sequence). The CDR3 region has the DNA TGTGCGGGGAGCGTCTTGAACACTGAAGCTTTCTTT. Its protein is CAGSVLNTEAFF.

This clone was seen a handful of times. The chain has TRBV10-3 and TRBJ1-1; D not resolved. Germline-derived CDR1 and CDR2 are ENHRY and SYGVKD. Deletions cut 7 bases from V and 4 bases from J, with 13 bases between. The CDR3 is 13 amino acids. CDR3 DNA: TGTGCCATCACCCCCGCGGTGGCCACTGAAGCTTTCTTT. Residues: CAITPAVATEAFF.

Notes on this clone: Other DNA sequences in this specimen translate into the identical CDR3. J is TRBJ1-1 and V is TRBV18; unclear D gene. Deletions cut 3 bases from V and 1 base from J, with 3 bases between. The CDR3 totals 12 residues. The germline V gene encodes CDR1 KGHSH and CDR2 LQKENI. The CDR3 DNA is TGTGCCAGCTCACCCGGGAACACTGAAGCTTTCTTT. As protein: CASSPGNTEAFF. Together with reference TRBV18 and TRBJ1-1, the CDR3 gives the full variable domain: NAGVMQNPRHLVRRRGQEARLRCSPMKGHSHVYWYRQLPEEGLKFMVYLQKENIIDESGMPKERFSAEFPKEGPSILRIQQVVRGDSAAYFCASSPGNTEAFFGQGTRLTVV.

CDR3 protein: CSVVQGESNQPQHF. The CDR3 region has the DNA TGCAGCGTTGTACAGGGGGAGAGCAATCAGCCCCAGCATTTT. This rearrangement joins TRBV29-1 to TRBJ1-5; 8 bases match TRBD1. V trimming: 4 bases; J trimming: 1 base; junction bases outside the gene matches: 3. CDR1 SQVTM and CDR2 ANQGSEA come from the germline V gene. The CDR3 runs 14 residues.

The J gene is TRBJ2-1, the V gene TRBV25-1, with TRBD2 as a possible D gene (5 bases). The V end lost 2 bases, the J end lost 7 bases, and 15 bases lay between the germline ends. CDR1 is MGHDK, CDR2 SYGVNS, per germline. The CDR3 is 15 residues long. The CDR3 DNA follows: TGTGCCAGCAGTGAACCGGAGGCCGGAGGAAATGAGCAGTTCTTC. Its protein is CASSEPEAGGNEQFF.